This is a list of T cell receptor beta chains from one sample in a study of T cell responses to AZD1222 COVID-19 vaccine. The method was immunoSEQ multiplex PCR; TCRdb's version includes in-frame clones alone and lacks a portion of them. The sample carries 100,000 to 120,000 clones, 88% recorded once. The sample was peripheral blood, taken on day 0 of AZD1222 vaccination. The receptors here all came from an adult in good health. The CDR3 runs from the conserved cysteine through the conserved F or W. The D gene is left open where the match is weak. Some rows have no size entry. The others give once, few or many, or a class for an expanded clone.

clone size	D gene	V gene	J gene	CDR3 DNA	CDR3 protein
.	TRBD1	TRBV4-1	TRBJ1-6	TGCGCCAGCAGCCAAACTCAAGGACAGGGGGCTTCACCCCTCCACTTT	CASSQTQGQGASPLHF
.	TRBD2	TRBV5-6	TRBJ2-1	TGTGCCAGCAGCCTCGGCGGGCTAGCGGGGGCTGAGCAGTTCTTC	CASSLGGLAGAEQFF
.	.	TRBV29-1	TRBJ1-1	TGCAGCGTTGACGGGTGGGAAAGGGGGACTGAAGCTTTCTTT	CSVDGWERGTEAFF
.	.	TRBV5-1	TRBJ1-2	TGCGCCAGCAGCTTCGAAGGTCCCACTCATGGCTACACCTTC	CASSFEGPTHGYTF
.	.	TRBV7-8	TRBJ2-7	TGTGCCAGCAGCGACAGCACAGGGACCGAGCAGTACTTC	CASSDSTGTEQYF
.	.	TRBV6-6	TRBJ1-1	TGTGCCAGCAGTTACGGCCTGGGGACACTGTGGACTGAAGCTTTCTTT	CASSYGLGTLWTEAFF
.	TRBD1	TRBV7-8	TRBJ2-1	TGTGCCAGCAGCAAGGGACAGGGTCCCAGCAATGAGCAGTTCTTC	CASSKGQGPSNEQFF
.	.	TRBV6-5	TRBJ1-1	TGTGCCAGCAGTTCGGCAAGTCAGTTTAACACTGAAGCTTTCTTT	CASSSASQFNTEAFF
.	TRBD2	TRBV29-1	TRBJ2-1	TGCAGCGCCCAATCGGCTAGCGGATACAATGAGCAGTTCTTC	CSAQSASGYNEQFF
.	TRBD1	TRBV5-1	TRBJ1-1	TGCGCCAGCAGCCCGACCGGGACAGGGGGATTAAGGAACACTGAAGCTTTCTTT	CASSPTGTGGLRNTEAFF
once	TRBD1	TRBV7-9	TRBJ2-5	TGTGCCAGCAGCTTAGGGGACAGGGATCAAGAGACCCAGTACTTC	CASSLGDRDQETQYF
.	TRBD1	TRBV24-1	TRBJ2-1	TGTGCCACCAGTGGGAGGACAGGGGGCATAGATGAGCAGTTCTTC	CATSGRTGGIDEQFF
.	.	TRBV20-1	TRBJ1-1	TGCAGTGCTGCCCGGGGGGGTGAAGCTTTCTTT	CSAARGGEAFF
.	TRBD2	TRBV27	TRBJ2-3	TGTGCCAGCAGTTTGGGACTAGCTAGCACAGATACGCAGTATTTT	CASSLGLASTDTQYF
.	.	TRBV10-3	TRBJ2-7	TGTGCCATCAGTGCGATATCCGGGGGAGAGCAGTACTTC	CAISAISGGEQYF
.	TRBD1	TRBV27	TRBJ2-1	TGTGCCAGCAGGGGACAGGGGGCGAATAATGTCTATGAGCAGTTCTTC	CASRGQGANNVYEQFF
.	TRBD2	TRBV6-2/TRBV6-3	TRBJ2-1	TGTGCCAGCAGCCCTCTTAGCGGGAGGTACAATGAGCAGTTCTTC	CASSPLSGRYNEQFF
.	.	TRBV9	TRBJ2-7	TGTGCCAGCAGCGTTAGGAGTAGCTCCTACGAGCAGTACTTC	CASSVRSSSYEQYF
.	.	TRBV11-2	TRBJ2-1	TGTGCCAGCAGCTTAGGCGCCCACAATGAGCAGTTCTTC	CASSLGAHNEQFF
.	.	TRBV5-4	TRBJ1-2	TGTGCCAGCAGCGAGAGGCTCGCCTATGGCTACACCTTC	CASSERLAYGYTF
.	TRBD1	TRBV6-5	TRBJ1-1	TGTGCCAGCACTTTACAGGGGCGGCACACTGAAGCTTTCTTT	CASTLQGRHTEAFF
few	TRBD1	TRBV19	TRBJ1-3	TGTGCCAGTAGTGCCACAGGGGTTGGCGGAAACACCATATATTTT	CASSATGVGGNTIYF
.	.	TRBV11-3	TRBJ2-3	TGTGCCAGCAGCTTAATTCGGAGCACAGATACGCAGTATTTT	CASSLIRSTDTQYF
.	.	TRBV6-5	TRBJ1-5	TGTGCCAGCAGCCAGGGAACTCGTAGCAATCAGCCCCAGCATTTT	CASSQGTRSNQPQHF
.	TRBD2	TRBV28	TRBJ2-1	TGTGCCAGCAGTTTCCTGGGGCGGGAGTACTACAATGAGCAGTTCTTC	CASSFLGREYYNEQFF
.	.	TRBV5-5	TRBJ2-3	TGTGCCAGCAGCTTGGAGGTGGGAGGCTCCACAGATACGCAGTATTTT	CASSLEVGGSTDTQYF
once	.	TRBV27	TRBJ2-2	TGTGCCAGCAGTTTATTGGGTACCGGGGAGCTGTTTTTT	CASSLLGTGELFF
.	.	TRBV7-2	TRBJ1-4	TGTGCCAGCAGCTTAGGGGGCGGGCGAAATGAAAAACTGTTTTTT	CASSLGGGRNEKLFF
.	TRBD1	TRBV5-6	TRBJ1-6	TGTGCCAGCAGCCGAGGGACAGCCACGAATTCACCCCTCCACTTT	CASSRGTATNSPLHF